The 20 T cell receptor beta chains listed next were all sequenced from one sample in a study of cytomegalovirus exposure and HLA in healthy donors. Both 60 Vbeta primers and 13 Jbeta primers went into the PCR. This table comes from immunoSEQ multiplex PCR, and its TCRdb copy is limited to in-frame clones, with some not included. Of 70,000 to 90,000 clones listed, more than 60% are singletons. Sequencing was done on a sample of PBMCs. The receptors stem from a male donor in good health and CMV-seropositive.

Notes on this clone: At one end, the junction sequence differs from germline, possibly due to a read error. The CDR3 region is CASNEAWRGRNSAYEQYF. The DNA for the CDR3 is TGTGCCAGCAATGAAGCGTGGAGGGGAAGGAATTCCGCCTACGAGCAGTACTTC. This chain connects TRBV6-1 to TRBJ2-7, with D perhaps TRBD2 (6 bases). CDR1 and CDR2 (germline): MNHNS, SASEGT. CDR3 length: 18 residues.

This clone was observed a few times. The rearrangement uses TRBV6-5 and TRBJ1-1; D not resolved. The CDR3 has 14 amino acids. V lost 2 bases and J 1 base, leaving 8 bases between the germline ends. Germline V gene sequence: CDR1 MNHEY, CDR2 SVGAGI. CDR3 region: CASSYREGNTEAFF. For the CDR3, the DNA is TGTGCCAGCAGTTACAGGGAGGGGAACACTGAAGCTTTCTTT.

The CDR3 DNA follows: TGTGCCAGCAGCTTAGGACTAGCGGGGGGGCCTCTATTCTGGAATGAGCAGTTCTTC. Translation: CASSLGLAGGPLFWNEQFF. This chain uses TRBV11-3 with TRBJ2-1, with 14 bases matching TRBD2. The CDR3 contains 19 residues. Germline V gives CDR1 SGHNT, CDR2 YENEEA. The junction had 12 bases not matched to a gene; V was cut back by 1 base and J by 7 bases.

In its sample, this clone was seen once. The chain uses TRBV9 and TRBJ2-7; 11 nucleotides agree with TRBD1. Germline V lookup: CDR1 SGDLS, CDR2 YYNGEE. The trim removed 4 bases at V and 1 base at J, leaving 4 bases unmatched. This CDR3 has 15 residues. CDR3: CASSRGQGGSYEQYF. In DNA, the CDR3 is TGTGCCAGCAGCAGGGGACAGGGGGGATCCTACGAGCAGTACTTC.

The chain couples TRBV7-3 to TRBJ2-1; 8 bases line up with TRBD2. CDR3 size: 15 residues. Unmatched junction bases numbered 10, after V lost 4 bases and J lost 8 bases. Germline V gene lookup returns CDR1 SGHTA and CDR2 FQGTGA. CDR3 DNA sequence: TGTGCCAGCAGCTCCTGGGCGGGGGGCGGGTATGAGCAGTTCTTC. It encodes CASSSWAGGGYEQFF.

This sequence joins TRBV10-3 and TRBJ2-1, with 8 bases lining up with TRBD2. Germline V gives CDR1 ENHRY, CDR2 SYGVKD. The junction had 6 bases not matched to a gene; V was cut back by 5 bases and J by 6 bases. The CDR3 sequence is 14 residues long. CDR3 in amino acids: CAISSGRISNEQFF. CDR3 bases: TGTGCCATCAGTAGCGGGAGAATCAGCAATGAGCAGTTCTTC.

The J gene is TRBJ2-6, the V gene TRBV9; 9 nucleotides match TRBD1. The V gene's germline CDR1 is SGDLS and CDR2 YYNGEE. The CDR3 loop spans 19 amino acids. Trimming took 3 bases from V and 0 from J; bases not matched to a gene: 10. CDR3 in amino acids: CASSEPPGTGRSGANVLTF. In DNA, the CDR3 is TGTGCCAGCAGCGAGCCCCCCGGGACAGGGCGCTCTGGGGCCAACGTCCTGACTTTC.

V is TRBV4-1 and J is TRBJ2-7, with 7 bases aligning to TRBD1. The CDR3 runs 17 residues. J was trimmed by 1 base and V by 0 bases; bases with no gene match: 9. Germline V gene data show CDR1 as MGHRA and CDR2 as YSYEKL. The CDR3 sequence is CASSQEGARDRSYEQYF. In nucleotides, the CDR3 is TGCGCCAGCAGCCAAGAAGGGGCTCGGGACAGATCCTACGAGCAGTACTTC.

The chain has TRBV10-3 and TRBJ2-3; 7 bases line up with TRBD2. V was pared by 7 bases and J by 0 bases, with 10 bases of the junction left unmatched. There are 16 residues in the CDR3. In germline, CDR1 is ENHRY, CDR2 SYGVKD. The CDR3 nucleotides read TGTGCCATCACCCCGGGGGGAAGATCTAGCACAGATACGCAGTATTTT. Amino acid sequence: CAITPGGRSSTDTQYF.

The gene calls are TRBV5-1 and TRBJ2-2; 8 nucleotides align to TRBD2. Germline V gene lookup returns CDR1 SGHRS and CDR2 YFSETQ. This CDR3 comprises 15 residues. V gave up 6 bases and J gave up 1 base; unmatched junction bases: 5. This chain's CDR3 is CASTNRGGNTGELFF. The CDR3 DNA is TGCGCCAGCACCAACCGGGGGGGGAACACCGGGGAGCTGTTTTTT.

The gene calls are TRBV28 and TRBJ2-5; weak D call: TRBD2 (7 bases). V was trimmed by 3 bases and J by 5 bases, leaving 13 bases between them. The germline gives CDR1 MDHEN, CDR2 SYDVKM. The CDR3 extends over 14 amino acids. DNA of the CDR3: TGTGCCAGCAGTTTCGGCGGGGGCGGTGAGACCCAGTACTTC. Translated: CASSFGGGGETQYF. Full variable domain (rest looked up from reference TRBV28 and TRBJ2-5): DVKVTQSSRYLVKRTGEKVFLECVQDMDHENMFWYRQDPGLGLRLIYFSYDVKMKEKGDIPEGYSVSREKKERFSLILESASTNQTSMYLCASSFGGGGETQYFGPGTRLLVL.

The chain employs TRBV15 and TRBJ2-7; possibly TRBD1 for D (6 bases). Germline V gene lookup returns CDR1 LNHNV and CDR2 YYDKDF (reference sequence). The V gene lost 2 bases and the J gene lost 1 base, with 12 bases spanning the gap. This CDR3 has 15 residues. The CDR3 DNA sequence: TGTGCCACCAGCAGATTTGACAGGACATCCTACGAGCAGTACTTC. Encoded protein: CATSRFDRTSYEQYF.

The chain joins TRBV6-4 to TRBJ2-1; possibly TRBD1 for D (6 bases). This CDR3 spans 14 amino acids. V dropped 2 bases and J dropped 9 bases, with 14 bases sitting between them. Germline V lookup: CDR1 MRHNA, CDR2 SNTAGT. CDR3 sequence (DNA): TGTGCCAGCAGTGACGAGTACAGGGCGGGTGAGCAGTTCTTC. Translation: CASSDEYRAGEQFF.

In this sample, this clone turned up once. This chain connects TRBV29-1 to TRBJ1-2; no definite D call. CDR1 and CDR2 from the germline V gene are SQVTM and ANQGSEA. The CDR3 runs to 11 residues. V was clipped by 6 bases and J by 4 bases, with 9 bases between them. CDR3 amino acids: CSVLEGYGYTF. The CDR3 coding sequence is TGCAGCGTCCTAGAGGGCTATGGCTACACCTTC.

This clone was picked up a small number of times. The V gene is TRBV20-1, the J gene TRBJ2-7; D possibly corresponds to TRBD1 (5 bases). Between the trimmed V and J ends, which lost 5 bases and 3 bases, there was a span of 8 bases. In germline, CDR1 is DFQATT, CDR2 SNEGSKA (reference sequence). CDR3 length: 11 amino acids. For the CDR3, the DNA is TGCAGTGCTGGACAAGTCTACGAGCAGTACTTC. It yields the protein CSAGQVYEQYF.

The chain is built from TRBV5-6 and TRBJ1-4, with a weak D call TRBD1 (6 bases). Trimming took off 4 bases at V and 8 bases at J, with 12 bases between the two ends. The CDR3 sequence is 13 residues long. Germline V CDR1 and CDR2: SGHDT, YYEEEE. CDR3: CASSTGTSEKLFF. The CDR3 nucleotides read TGTGCCAGCAGCACCGGGACAAGCGAAAAACTGTTTTTT.

The rearrangement joins TRBV6-5 to TRBJ1-1; 8 nucleotides line up with TRBD1. Germline V gene data show CDR1 as MNHEY and CDR2 as SVGAGI. With V trimmed by 8 bases and J by 4 bases, 9 bases remained unmatched. This CDR3 is 14 amino acids long. Written as DNA, the CDR3 is TGTGCCAGCGCCCCGCAGGGGGCAGCCACTGAAGCTTTCTTT. Its protein product is CASAPQGAATEAFF.

The chain couples TRBV5-1 to TRBJ2-5, with 14 bases that match TRBD2. Trimming took 4 bases from V and 1 from J; bases not matched to a gene: 6. Germline V gene data show CDR1 as SGHRS and CDR2 as YFSETQ. The CDR3 has 17 amino acids. The CDR3 region has the DNA TGCGCCAGCAGCCTCAAGACTAGCGGGGGGGTCCAAGAGACCCAGTACTTC. Translating gives CASSLKTSGGVQETQYF. The full variable domain, completed using reference TRBV5-1 and TRBJ2-5, is KAGVTQTPRYLIKTRGQQVTLSCSPISGHRSVSWYQQTPGQGLQFLFEYFSETQRNKGNFPGRFSGRQFSNSRSEMNVSTLELGDSALYLCASSLKTSGGVQETQYFGPGTRLLVL.

A single count supports this clone. This sequence joins TRBV5-1 and TRBJ2-1; 9 bases line up with TRBD2. Trimming at V came to 0 bases and at J to 3 bases, leaving 1 base not matched to a gene. Germline loops: CDR1 SGHRS, CDR2 YFSETQ. This CDR3 comprises 15 residues. Written as DNA, the CDR3 is TGCGCCAGCAGCTTGGAAGCGGGGGGCTACAATGAGCAGTTCTTC. Translation gives CASSLEAGGYNEQFF.

The chain recombines TRBV7-9 with TRBJ1-5; the D gene is possibly TRBD1 (6 bases). The V end lost 5 bases, the J end lost 9 bases, and 11 bases lay between the germline ends. The CDR3 totals 12 residues. The germline V gene has CDR1 SEHNR and CDR2 FQNEAQ (reference sequence). The CDR3 here is CASSKDSSPQHF. In nucleotides, the CDR3 is TGTGCCAGCAGCAAGGACAGTTCGCCCCAGCATTTT.